Listed below are T cell receptor beta chains from one sample, sequenced in a study of early T cells in non-severe SARS-CoV-2 infection. TCRdb reanalysed the 5' RACE reads using MiXCR and keeps one entry per CDR3 protein. The sample shows approximately 35,000 distinct CDR3 sequences, about 7% of them seen only once. Sequenced material: whole blood, taken at baseline. The receptor set was obtained from an adult who was a healthcare worker with PCR-confirmed SARS-CoV-2 infection or an uninfected control (not recorded which). Each CDR3 is given with its conserved first and last residue. The D gene is left open where the match is weak. Clone size, where shown, is once, few, many, or a class for clones that have expanded.

clone size	V gene	D gene	J gene	CDR3 DNA	CDR3 protein
.	TRBV25-1	.	TRBJ1-5	TGTGCCAGCAGTGAATGGTTCGGGCCCCAGCATTTT	CASSEWFGPQHF
many	TRBV7-3	.	TRBJ1-1	TGTGCCAGCAGCCCGAGCTCTACGAACACTGAAGCTTTCTTT	CASSPSSTNTEAFF
few	TRBV20-1	.	TRBJ2-2	TGCAGTGCTAGAGATCTTCGGTTAGCGCAGGGGAACACCGGGGAGCTGTTTTTT	CSARDLRLAQGNTGELFF
many	TRBV7-2	TRBD2	TRBJ2-7	TGTGCCAGCAGCCGACGGGACTTAGCGGGCGAGCAGTACTTC	CASSRRDLAGEQYF
few	TRBV7-2	TRBD1	TRBJ2-1	TGTGCCAGCAGCTTAGCACAGGGGACCTACAATGAGCAGTTCTTC	CASSLAQGTYNEQFF
many	TRBV7-9	.	TRBJ2-3	TGTGCCAGCAGCACCCGGACTCAACGCACAGATACGCAGTATTTT	CASSTRTQRTDTQYF
many	TRBV3-1	.	TRBJ1-3	TGTGCCAGCAGCCGCACAGTGGGACTTTCTACTGGAAACACCATATATTTT	CASSRTVGLSTGNTIYF
few	TRBV7-9	TRBD2	TRBJ2-3	TGTGCCAGCAGCTTATTAAGCGGGAGGGCCATAGATACGCAGTATTTT	CASSLLSGRAIDTQYF
many	TRBV12-3/TRBV12-4	.	TRBJ2-1	TGTGCCAGCAGTTTCCCACCCCTGTTCGGGATGTCCTACAATGAGCAGTTCTTC	CASSFPPLFGMSYNEQFF
.	TRBV6-2/TRBV6-3	TRBD1	TRBJ1-1	TGTGCCAGCAGGGACGGGACAGGGATCACTGAAGCTTTCTTT	CASRDGTGITEAFF
.	TRBV6-2/TRBV6-3	.	TRBJ1-1	TGTGCCAGCGTTCGGCACACAACCAACACTGTAGCTTTCTTT	CASVRHTTNTVAFF
.	TRBV25-1	.	TRBJ2-1	TGTGCCAGCAGTGTCAACGGTCTTTCTAATGAGCAGTTCTTC	CASSVNGLSNEQFF
many	TRBV6-6	TRBD1	TRBJ1-2	TGTGCCAGCACCCATACGGGACAGAGGATCTATGGCTACACCTTC	CASTHTGQRIYGYTF
many	TRBV27	.	TRBJ1-2	TGTGCCAGCAGCCCAAACGGGGTCTATGGCTACACCTTC	CASSPNGVYGYTF
many	TRBV30	.	TRBJ1-2	TGTGCCTGGAATTTGGCCTATGGCTACACCTTC	CAWNLAYGYTF
medium-sized	TRBV7-8	.	TRBJ1-5	TGTGCCAGCAGCTTAGCCGTAGGGGGATCATTCAATCAGCCCCAGCATTTT	CASSLAVGGSFNQPQHF
.	TRBV7-2	.	TRBJ1-4	TGTGCCAGCAGCTTAGTTGACGGGGCTGGCGAAAAACTGTTTTTT	CASSLVDGAGEKLFF
.	TRBV6-5	.	TRBJ1-6	TGTGCCAGCAGCCGGGAGGTGTCTTATAATTCACCCCTCCACTTT	CASSREVSYNSPLHF
many	TRBV10-3	TRBD2	TRBJ2-2	TGTGCCATCAGCTGGACTAGCGGGAACACCGGGGAGCTGTTTTTT	CAISWTSGNTGELFF
many	TRBV7-3	.	TRBJ2-5	TGTGCCAGCAGCTTAACCGGGCGGGATGGGGAGACCCAGTACTTC	CASSLTGRDGETQYF
many	TRBV30	.	TRBJ2-6	TGTGCCTGGTATGGCAGGGGGAGGACTAGCCCTGGGGCCAACGTCCTGACTTTC	CAWYGRGRTSPGANVLTF
few	TRBV19	TRBD1	TRBJ2-2	TGTGCCAGTAGTATGTTTGGGACAGGGGAGCTCGGGGAGCTGTTTTTT	CASSMFGTGELGELFF
few	TRBV7-9	.	TRBJ1-1	TGTGCCGGACAAACCACAGGGAACACTGAAGCTTTCTTT	CAGQTTGNTEAFF
.	TRBV6-5	.	TRBJ1-4	TGTGCCAGCCGGTTGAGGGCAAATGAAAAACTGTTTTTT	CASRLRANEKLFF